These T cell receptor beta chains were read from a single sample in a study of blood T cell repertoires in COVID-19. TCRdb keeps only in-frame clones here, not all; method: immunoSEQ multiplex PCR. The table includes a few hundred thousand clones, 70% to 90% detected once. The sequenced material came from PBMCs or T cells enriched from blood (not recorded which). All receptors come from a young woman who had recovered from COVID-19. The conserved cysteine and the conserved F or W are not part of the CDR3 here. Each record gives: V gene, J gene, CDR3 protein.

TRBV4-1,TRBJ1-3,ASSQDSSGVSGNTIY
TRBV7-5,TRBJ1-1,ARSLARGNTEAF
TRBV5-1,TRBJ1-4,ASSLEGTEDEKLF
TRBV15,TRBJ1-4,ATSSDRDEKLF
TRBV6-1,TRBJ1-6,ASSEGAGGNTSPLH
TRBV29-1,TRBJ1-2,SVSGESGGGYGYT
TRBV5-1,TRBJ1-1,ASSRDRGPEAF
TRBV27,TRBJ1-6,ASSLSPPGTGRNSPLH
TRBV12-5,TRBJ1-2,ASGPGTGLSGYT
TRBV28,TRBJ2-7,ASSPELAEGPAYEQY
TRBV11-2,TRBJ2-3,ASSLVLVPDTQY
TRBV3-1/TRBV3-2,TRBJ1-4,ASSQGVSTNEKLF
TRBV15,TRBJ2-5,ATSRGGTSGAMLGETQY
TRBV5-4,TRBJ2-3,ASSAGRTTPSTDTQY
TRBV28,TRBJ2-2,ASSLLGTANTGELF
TRBV7-2,TRBJ1-5,ASSLESLGQGPRGAQH
TRBV29-1,TRBJ1-1,SVAPGQANTEAF
TRBV2,TRBJ2-7,ASSYRPYEQY
TRBV7-8,TRBJ1-6,ASSLYRRASSYNSPLH
TRBV28,TRBJ1-6,ASLGQGHSPLH
TRBV4-2,TRBJ1-5,ASSHDRYQPQH
TRBV27,TRBJ1-1,ASSLSGLNTEAF
TRBV18,TRBJ1-5,ASSVLGTDGQPQH
TRBV2,TRBJ2-7,ASGLSYEQY
TRBV29-1,TRBJ1-2,SVEEGGNYGYT
TRBV3-1/TRBV3-2,TRBJ1-4,ASSRVPTRTGANEKLF
TRBV7-6,TRBJ1-1,ASSLPRGGDNTEAF
TRBV19,TRBJ1-2,ASSIDEGPGQGAGYT
TRBV28,TRBJ2-2,ASSPAGGLNTGELF
TRBV23-1,TRBJ1-6,ASSKGPHRGRSPLH
TRBV29-1,TRBJ2-7,SVVREGFAYEQY
TRBV28,TRBJ2-7,ASSSPGQKSYEQY
TRBV24-1,TRBJ2-2,ATSDDSGTGAGELF